The 14 T cell receptor beta chains given below trace back to one sample, sequenced in a study of CD8 T cells in Susac syndrome. Reverse transcription of about 0.45 to 1 ug RNA was carried out with random hexamers. TCRdb fed the immunoSEQ multiplex PCR reads into MiXCR, producing one record per CDR3 protein. The sample includes about 120,000 distinct CDR3 sequences, roughly 91% of them seen just once. The sequencing sample was made of CD4+ T cells from PBMCs. Receptors originate from a human donor in good health.

This rearrangement joins TRBV2 to TRBJ2-6; TRBD1 matches 8 bases. J gave up 2 bases and V 4 bases, and 4 bases lay outside the gene matches. The CDR3 is made up of 16 amino acids. Germline V gene data show CDR1 as SNHLY and CDR2 as FYNNEI. The DNA of the CDR3 is TGTGCCAGCAGTGTTGGCAGGGGGCCTGGGGCCAACGTCCTGACTTTC. Encoded protein: CASSVGRGPGANVLTF.

The chain recombines TRBV9 with TRBJ2-7; possibly TRBD2 for D (5 bases). The CDR3 is 15 residues long. Germline values: CDR1 SGDLS, CDR2 YYNGEE. With 4 bases removed from V and 5 bases from J, the gap between germline ends came to 19 bases. The DNA of the CDR3 is TGTGCCAGCAGCCCCCGGGAAGGTACATCTGACGAGCAGTACTTC. This translates into CASSPREGTSDEQYF.

The J gene is TRBJ2-7, the V gene TRBV27; D may be TRBD1 (5 bases). Germline V gene data show CDR1 as MNHEY and CDR2 as SMNVEV (reference sequence). This CDR3 contains 14 residues. V was pared by 2 bases and J by 7 bases, with 15 bases between. The CDR3 reads CASSLHGQAQEQYF. The CDR3 DNA reads TGTGCCAGCAGTTTACATGGACAAGCCCAAGAGCAGTACTTC.

This clonotype was observed a handful of times. This chain links TRBV21-1 with TRBJ1-1; TRBD1 is the table's D call and was not checked against the DNA. TRBV21-1 is a pseudogene segment. This CDR3 has 12 residues. The CDR3 DNA reads as TGTGCCAGCAGCAACCCCGGGACTGAAGCTTTCTTT. This gives the protein CASSNPGTEAFF.

This clonotype was seen a handful of times. The chain is built from TRBV7-8 and TRBJ2-7, with a possible D match to TRBD1 (6 bases). V gave up 1 base and J gave up 12 bases, with 13 bases separating them. From germline, CDR1 is SGHVS and CDR2 FQNEAQ. The CDR3 covers 12 residues. The CDR3 loop reads CASSLGQVGRYF. The DNA of the CDR3 is TGTGCCAGCAGCTTAGGACAGGTCGGGCGGTACTTC. Drawing the rest from reference TRBV7-8 and TRBJ2-7, the complete variable domain is GAGVSQSPRYKVAKRGQDVALRCDPISGHVSLFWYQQALGQGPEFLTYFQNEAQLDKSGLPSDRFFAERPEGSVSTLKIQRTQQEDSAVYLCASSLGQVGRYFGPGTRLTVT.

This chain joins TRBV7-2 and TRBJ2-7; a possible D gene is TRBD1 (6 bases). Trimming removed 4 bases from V and 3 bases from J, with 22 bases in between. From germline, CDR1 is SGHTA and CDR2 FQGNSA. The CDR3 extends over 17 amino acids. The CDR3 bases are TGTGCCAGCAGCTCCCAATGGAGCTGGACAGCTTACTACGAGCAGTACTTC. Its protein is CASSSQWSWTAYYEQYF.

V usage is TRBV4-3 and J usage is TRBJ1-2, with 8 positions matching TRBD1. CDR3 size: 17 residues. Trimming cost V 1 base and J 6 bases; bases outside gene matches: 13. Germline-derived CDR1 and CDR2 are LGHNA and YSLEER. CDR3 residues: CASSQGDEWTGSDGYTF. CDR3 DNA sequence: TGCGCCAGCAGCCAAGGAGACGAATGGACAGGGAGCGATGGCTACACCTTC.

This sequence joins TRBV5-1 and TRBJ2-5; 10 bases are shared with TRBD2. The CDR3 consists of 18 residues. V trimming: 5 bases; J trimming: 1 base; junction bases outside the gene matches: 14. The germline gives CDR1 SGHRS, CDR2 YFSETQ. The CDR3 reads CASRPTSGRSLSQETQYF. The CDR3 DNA follows: TGCGCCAGCAGACCGACTAGCGGGCGGTCCCTATCCCAAGAGACCCAGTACTTC.

The chain has TRBV20-1 and TRBJ1-1; 8 nucleotides align to TRBD1. The CDR3 runs to 15 residues. Germline V gives CDR1 DFQATT, CDR2 SNEGSKA (reference sequence). V lost 0 bases and J lost 6; bases outside the gene matches: 9. In DNA, the CDR3 is TGCAGTGCTAGAGATCAAGGGACAGGCCGTCCTGAAGCTTTCTTT. Protein: CSARDQGTGRPEAFF.

This chain joins TRBV18 and TRBJ2-3; possibly TRBD1 for D (6 bases). Trimming took 2 bases from V and 13 from J, leaving 16 bases between them. The CDR3 has 13 amino acids. From germline, CDR1 is KGHSH and CDR2 LQKENI. The CDR3 nucleotides read TGTGCCAGCTCACCAGAGCAGGGGAGTTCGGAGTATTTT. Its translation is CASSPEQGSSEYF.

This clonotype was found once. The CDR3 sequence: CASSRRGPTYEQYF. CDR3 nucleotides: TGTGCCAGCAGTCGTCGCGGGCCGACCTACGAGCAGTACTTC. V and J are TRBV2 and TRBJ2-7; D is possibly TRBD2 (5 bases). Germline CDR1 SNHLY, CDR2 FYNNEI. The CDR3 extends over 14 amino acids. Trimming pared 5 bases from V and 2 bases from J, leaving 13 bases between.

The CDR3 DNA sequence: TGTGCCAGCAGTGAAGCAGCAGGATGGGGCCAAGAGACCCAGTACTTC. It translates to CASSEAAGWGQETQYF. The chain uses TRBV6-1 and TRBJ2-5, with no clear D. The ends were cut back, 0 bases at V and 1 base at J, with 12 bases in the middle. The CDR3 totals 16 residues. Looked up from germline, CDR1 is MNHNS and CDR2 is SASEGT.

J is TRBJ1-2 and V is TRBV6-6, with a possible D match to TRBD1 (6 bases). The germline V gene has CDR1 MNHNY and CDR2 SVGAGI (reference sequence). V lost 8 bases to trimming and J lost 2 bases, with 12 bases between them. The CDR3 consists of 13 residues. The DNA of the CDR3 is TGTGCCAGCCTAAGGGGGGCGAACTATGGCTACACCTTC. Translation: CASLRGANYGYTF.

The V gene is TRBV18, the J gene TRBJ2-7; D is perhaps TRBD1 or TRBD2 (5 bases each). The CDR3 covers 14 residues. V lost 6 bases, J lost 4 bases, and 16 bases lay in between. CDR1 and CDR2 from the germline V gene are KGHSH and LQKENI. CDR3 amino acids: CASSLDEGLYEQYF. DNA for the CDR3: TGTGCCAGCTCCCTTGATGAGGGGCTTTACGAGCAGTACTTC.